This T cell receptor beta chain was recorded in a study of T cells in lung cancer brain metastases. Overall study results and limits: The complete infiltrating T cell repertoire may not have been retrieved from FFPE. Preoperative corticosteroid effects on brain metastasis T cell infiltration were not controlled.

Regarding this clone: Its antigen is still unknown.

Patients had either synchronous oligometastatic disease or delayed solitary brain metastasis recurrence. Guided by marked H&E slides, tumor areas were macrodissected from about 5 unstained, deparaffinized approximately 9.7 um sections. Data came from immunoSEQ multiplex PCR; TCRdb stores just in-frame clones and leaves some out. The sample holds 700 or so clones; 85% to 95% are singletons and the top ten take 5.5% to 8%. This clonotype originated in a man aged 55 to 69 with non-small cell lung cancer that had spread to the brain. Sequencing was carried out using tumor tissue from a brain metastasis.

For the CDR3, the DNA is TGCGCCAGCAGCCGGAGGGCGCCGACAGAGGGGGAAAAACTGTTTTTT. It specifies CASSRRAPTEGEKLFF. The genes are TRBV4-1 and TRBJ1-4, with TRBD1 as a possible D gene (5 bases). V lost 4 bases and J lost 8, with 20 bases in between. Germline assignment: CDR1 MGHRA and CDR2 YSYEKL. This CDR3 comprises 16 residues.